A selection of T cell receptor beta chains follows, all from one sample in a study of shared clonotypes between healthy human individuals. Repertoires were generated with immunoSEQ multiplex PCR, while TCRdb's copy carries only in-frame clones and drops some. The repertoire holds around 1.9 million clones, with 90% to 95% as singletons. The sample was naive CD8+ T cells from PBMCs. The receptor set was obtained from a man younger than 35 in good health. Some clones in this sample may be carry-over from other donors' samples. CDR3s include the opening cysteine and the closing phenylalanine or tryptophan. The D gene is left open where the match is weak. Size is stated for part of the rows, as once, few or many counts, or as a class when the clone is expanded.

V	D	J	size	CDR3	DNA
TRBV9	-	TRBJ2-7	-	CASSPAGTPAEQYF	TGTGCCAGCAGCCCAGCCGGGACCCCCGCCGAGCAGTACTTC
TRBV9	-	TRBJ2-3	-	CASSVKGFSTDTQYF	TGTGCCAGCAGCGTGAAAGGGTTTAGCACAGATACGCAGTATTTT
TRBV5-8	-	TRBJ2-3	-	CASSFSPGARTDTQYF	TGTGCCAGCAGCTTTTCTCCGGGAGCGCGCACAGATACGCAGTATTTT
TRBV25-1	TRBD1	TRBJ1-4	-	CASRQGAVTNEKLFF	TGTGCCAGCAGGCAGGGGGCGGTAACAAATGAAAAACTGTTTTTT
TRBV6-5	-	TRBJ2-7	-	CASSSPGPPPNEQYF	TGTGCCAGCAGTTCCCCGGGACCCCCTCCGAACGAGCAGTACTTC
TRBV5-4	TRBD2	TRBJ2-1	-	CASSLRWRGDYNEQFF	TGTGCCAGCAGCTTGAGGTGGCGGGGGGATTACAATGAGCAGTTCTTC
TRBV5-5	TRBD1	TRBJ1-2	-	CASSLRDREPHYGYTF	TGTGCCAGCAGCTTACGGGACAGGGAGCCGCACTATGGCTACACCTTC
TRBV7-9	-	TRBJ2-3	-	CASSPPRSDTQYF	TGTGCCAGCAGCCCCCCTCGGTCAGATACGCAGTATTTT
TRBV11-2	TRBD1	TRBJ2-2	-	CASSLEDRGYYTGELFF	TGTGCCAGCAGCTTAGAGGACAGGGGTTACTACACCGGGGAGCTGTTTTTT
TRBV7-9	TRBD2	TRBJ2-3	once	CASSSKTKAGLQADTQYF	TGTGCCAGCAGCTCAAAAACCAAAGCGGGACTACAGGCAGATACGCAGTATTTT
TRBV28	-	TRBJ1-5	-	CASSPRGQPQHF	TGTGCCAGCAGTCCCCGGGGTCAGCCCCAGCATTTT
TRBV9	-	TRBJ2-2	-	CASSERGGTGELFF	TGTGCCAGCAGCGAGAGAGGGGGGACCGGGGAGCTGTTTTTT
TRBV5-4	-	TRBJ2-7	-	CASSTGPTYEQYF	TGTGCCAGCAGCACCGGACCGACCTACGAGCAGTACTTC
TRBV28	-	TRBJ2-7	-	CASSIASSRPIDYEQYF	TGTGCCAGCAGTATCGCCTCTTCTCGCCCCATAGACTACGAGCAGTACTTC
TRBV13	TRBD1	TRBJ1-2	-	CASSWGTDNYGYTF	TGTGCCAGCAGCTGGGGGACAGATAACTATGGCTACACCTTC
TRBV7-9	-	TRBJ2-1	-	CASSAGPGVRPPWEGQFF	TGTGCCAGCAGCGCAGGCCCAGGGGTGAGGCCCCCCTGGGAGGGGCAGTTCTTC
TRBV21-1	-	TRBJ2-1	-	CASSKDVGSGHNEQFF	TGTGCCAGCAGCAAAGACGTGGGATCAGGTCACAATGAGCAGTTCTTC
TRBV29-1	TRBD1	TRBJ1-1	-	CSVRDRDANTEAFF	TGCAGCGTCCGAGACAGGGACGCGAACACTGAAGCTTTCTTT
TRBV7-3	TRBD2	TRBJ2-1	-	CASSLETSGIGEQFF	TGTGCCAGCAGCTTAGAGACTAGCGGGATTGGGGAGCAGTTCTTC
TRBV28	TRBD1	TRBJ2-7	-	CASSSQDRGDEQYF	TGTGCCAGCAGCTCTCAGGACAGGGGTGACGAGCAGTACTTC
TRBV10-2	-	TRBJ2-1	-	CASSDETDPNEQFF	TGCGCCAGCAGTGATGAGACAGACCCCAATGAGCAGTTCTTC
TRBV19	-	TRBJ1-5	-	CASSFQGNQPQHF	TGTGCCAGTAGTTTTCAAGGCAATCAGCCCCAGCATTTT
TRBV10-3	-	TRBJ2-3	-	CAIRALSTDTQYF	TGTGCCATCAGAGCGTTGAGCACAGATACGCAGTATTTT
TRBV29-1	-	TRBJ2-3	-	CSVEGLGDGSTDTQYF	TGCAGCGTTGAGGGGTTAGGGGACGGAAGCACAGATACGCAGTATTTT
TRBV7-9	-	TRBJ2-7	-	CASSLRLGQKVYEQYF	TGTGCCAGCAGCTTACGACTAGGCCAGAAAGTCTACGAGCAGTACTTC
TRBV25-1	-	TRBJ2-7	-	CASSSRWPDGYEQYF	TGTGCCAGCAGTTCCCGATGGCCAGACGGCTACGAGCAGTACTTC
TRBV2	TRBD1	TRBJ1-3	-	CASSTRDRGNTIYF	TGTGCCAGCAGTACGCGGGACAGGGGAAACACCATATATTTT
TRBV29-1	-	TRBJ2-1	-	CSVAGALYNEQFF	TGCAGCGTTGCAGGGGCCCTCTACAATGAGCAGTTCTTC
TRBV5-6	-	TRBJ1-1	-	CASSLGRRTSMNTEAFF	TGTGCCAGCAGCTTGGGGCGTCGGACATCCATGAACACTGAAGCTTTCTTT
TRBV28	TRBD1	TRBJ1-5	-	CASSPASQGGGQPQHF	TGTGCCAGCAGTCCAGCCTCTCAGGGGGGCGGTCAGCCCCAGCATTTT
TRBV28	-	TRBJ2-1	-	CASSPRGPEQFF	TGTGCCAGCAGTCCCCGGGGTCCTGAGCAGTTCTTC
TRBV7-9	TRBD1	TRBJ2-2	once	CASSPRTGDTGELFF	TGTGCCAGCAGCCCGCGGACAGGAGACACCGGGGAGCTGTTTTTT
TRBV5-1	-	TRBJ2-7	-	CASSATGLSYEQYF	TGCGCCAGCAGCGCGACAGGACTCTCCTACGAGCAGTACTTC
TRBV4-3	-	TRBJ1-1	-	CASSHKQGNTEAFF	TGCGCCAGCAGCCATAAACAGGGGAACACTGAAGCTTTCTTT
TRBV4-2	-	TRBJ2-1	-	CASSQAEYNEQFF	TGTGCCAGCAGCCAAGCCGAGTACAATGAGCAGTTCTTC
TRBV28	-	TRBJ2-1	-	CASSFARVTVYNEQFF	TGTGCCAGCAGTTTTGCTAGAGTGACAGTCTACAATGAGCAGTTCTTC
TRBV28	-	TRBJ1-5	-	CASSLQGVQPQHF	TGTGCCAGCAGTTTGCAAGGGGTTCAGCCCCAGCATTTT
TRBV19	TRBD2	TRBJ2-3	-	CASSARARGKYF	TGTGCCAGTAGTGCCCGGGCGCGGGGGAAGTATTTT
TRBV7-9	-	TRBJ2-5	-	CASSLDGEGEETQYF	TGTGCCAGCAGCTTAGACGGGGAGGGGGAAGAGACCCAGTACTTC
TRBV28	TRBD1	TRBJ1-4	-	CASSPTGGGKKLFF	TGTGCCAGCAGTCCGACAGGGGGAGGGAAAAAACTGTTTTTT
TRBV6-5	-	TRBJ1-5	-	CASSYRVSNQPQHF	TGTGCCAGCAGTTATCGAGTTAGCAATCAGCCCCAGCATTTT
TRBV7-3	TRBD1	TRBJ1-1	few	CASSDAGGSTEAFF	TGTGCCAGCAGCGACGCAGGGGGTTCCACTGAAGCTTTCTTT
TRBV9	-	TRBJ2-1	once	CASSGARDSYNEQFF	TGTGCCAGCAGCGGGGCAAGGGACTCCTACAATGAGCAGTTCTTC
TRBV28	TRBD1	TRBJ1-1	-	CASSLEGQGARREAFF	TGTGCCAGCAGTTTAGAGGGACAGGGGGCGCGAAGAGAAGCTTTCTTT
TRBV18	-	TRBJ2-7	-	CASSPPGGGPLYEQYF	TGTGCCAGCTCACCACCGGGGGGAGGCCCCTTATACGAGCAGTACTTC
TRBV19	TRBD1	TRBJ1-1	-	CASLRDRGRSTEAFF	TGTGCCAGTCTTCGGGACAGGGGGCGAAGCACTGAAGCTTTCTTT
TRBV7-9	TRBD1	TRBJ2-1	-	CASRTGGDDEQFF	TGTGCCAGCCGGACAGGGGGTGACGATGAGCAGTTCTTC
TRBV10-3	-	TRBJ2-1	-	CAIGQGSYNEQFF	TGTGCCATCGGCCAGGGCTCCTACAATGAGCAGTTCTTC
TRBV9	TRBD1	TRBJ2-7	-	CASSGGQGVSREQYF	TGTGCCAGCAGCGGGGGACAGGGAGTTTCGCGCGAGCAGTACTTC
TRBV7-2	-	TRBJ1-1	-	CASSSPQAFF	TGTGCCAGCAGCTCCCCCCAAGCTTTCTTT
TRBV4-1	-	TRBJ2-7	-	CASSHQITLRGPSYEQYF	TGCGCCAGCAGCCACCAAATAACGCTTCGGGGGCCTTCCTACGAGCAGTACTTC
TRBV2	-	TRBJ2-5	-	CASPGPTLGTQYF	TGTGCCAGTCCCGGGCCGACTTTGGGGACCCAGTACTTC
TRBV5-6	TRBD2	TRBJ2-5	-	CASSLGLAEGETQYF	TGTGCCAGCAGCTTAGGGCTAGCGGAAGGGGAGACCCAGTACTTC
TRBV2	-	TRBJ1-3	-	CASSELGYDGNTIYF	TGTGCCAGCAGTGAACTGGGGTATGATGGAAACACCATATATTTT
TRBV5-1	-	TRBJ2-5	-	CASSSRQIQETQYF	TGCGCCAGCAGCTCACGACAGATACAAGAGACCCAGTACTTC
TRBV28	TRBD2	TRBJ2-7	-	CASSLSGRLYEQYF	TGTGCCAGCAGTTTAAGCGGGAGACTCTACGAGCAGTACTTC
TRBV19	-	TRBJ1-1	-	CASTLDSDNPEAFF	TGTGCCAGTACCCTCGACAGTGATAACCCTGAAGCTTTCTTT
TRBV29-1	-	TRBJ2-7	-	CSVGTTETYEQYF	TGCAGCGTTGGTACTACCGAAACCTACGAGCAGTACTTC
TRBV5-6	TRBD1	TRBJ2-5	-	CASSLDQGVTQYF	TGTGCCAGCAGCCTAGACCAGGGGGTGACCCAGTACTTC